The T cell receptor beta chain described here comes from a study of patients and donors after allogeneic stem cell transplantation. The CDR3 sequence is 14 residues long. V was pared by 0 bases and J by 9 bases, with 11 bases between. Germline CDR1 and CDR2: LGHDT and YNNKEL (reference sequence). MiXCR, run by TCRdb on the RT-PCR reads, gives a single entry per CDR3 protein. The sample has roughly 200,000 distinct CDR3 sequences; 35% to 45% are singletons. Sequencing was done on a sample of blood, either unsorted or a sorted T cell fraction (not recorded which). The clonotype comes from a human donor who was either an allogeneic HSCT recipient or a stem cell or donor lymphocyte infusion donor (not recorded which). It is not recorded whose cells these are; they may come from a transplant donor. The chain employs TRBV3-1 and TRBJ1-4; D unclear. This CDR3 is CASSQDPVSKKLFF. The CDR3 DNA reads TGTGCCAGCAGCCAAGATCCCGTTTCGAAAAAACTGTTTTTT.